The next 24 T cell receptor beta chains were all read from a single sample in a study of shared clonotypes between healthy human individuals. Profiling relied on immunoSEQ multiplex PCR, and the TCRdb table lists in-frame clones only, not all of them. This table has roughly 2.2 million clones, 90% to 95% appearing once. What was sequenced was naive CD4+ T cells from PBMCs. Subset given: CD45RA+ positively selected. These receptors all stem from a man aged 18 to 30 in good health. Some clones in this sample may be carry-over from other donors' samples.

In DNA form, the CDR3 reads TGCGCCAGCAGCTTGGAGGGCAGGGGTTACGAGCAGTACTTC. Its translation is CASSLEGRGYEQYF. This chain connects TRBV5-1 to TRBJ2-7; D may be TRBD1 (6 bases). This CDR3 is built from 14 residues. Per germline, CDR1 SGHRS and CDR2 YFSETQ. V was cut by 0 bases and J by 4 bases, with 11 bases left in between.

As to this clone: Other DNA sequences of this sample code for an identical CDR3. This rearrangement joins TRBV29-1 to TRBJ2-3; TRBD1 matches at 9 bases. The ends lost 5 bases at V and 4 bases at J; junction bases unmatched: 1. The CDR3 covers 12 residues. From germline, CDR1 is SQVTM and CDR2 ANQGSEA. The CDR3 sequence: CSVRTGADTQYF. CDR3 DNA: TGCAGCGTTCGGACAGGGGCAGATACGCAGTATTTT.

The CDR3 DNA reads as TGTGCCATCAGTGAGTCCGAAACTAGCACAGATACGCAGTATTTT. As protein: CAISESETSTDTQYF. The V gene is TRBV10-3, the J gene TRBJ2-3; no definite D call. The germline V gene has CDR1 ENHRY and CDR2 SYGVKD. V lost 0 bases, J lost 0 bases, and 7 bases lay in between. The CDR3 spans 15 residues.

This clone was counted a single time. V and J are TRBV27 and TRBJ1-1, with D possibly being TRBD1 (5 bases). Germline-derived CDR1 and CDR2 are MNHEY and SMNVEV (reference sequence). Trimming shortened V by 4 bases and J by 4 bases, and 16 bases separated the two germline ends. The length of the CDR3 is 15 residues. The CDR3 nucleotides are TGTGCCAGCAGTTCAGGACGGGGGTTTAGCACTGAAGCTTTCTTT. This encodes CASSSGRGFSTEAFF.

J is TRBJ2-1 and V is TRBV6-1, with a possible D match to TRBD1 (6 bases). V shed 6 bases and J shed 4 bases, with 16 bases lying between them. Germline V gene data show CDR1 as MNHNS and CDR2 as SASEGT. This CDR3 spans 15 amino acids. CDR3 nucleotides: TGTGCCAGCAGGGAGAGGGGACAAAGATACAATGAGCAGTTCTTC. Amino acid sequence: CASRERGQRYNEQFF.

The chain joins TRBV7-2 to TRBJ2-7; TRBD1 or TRBD2 may be the D gene (5 bases each). This CDR3 has 16 residues. Trimming took off 1 base at V and 3 bases at J, with 16 bases between the two ends. The germline gives CDR1 SGHTA, CDR2 FQGNSA. The CDR3 DNA reads as TGTGCCAGCAGCTTAGTTGGGGCGGGTGGCCACTACGAGCAGTACTTC. Encoded protein: CASSLVGAGGHYEQYF.

This clone was counted a single time. The rearrangement uses TRBV5-1 and TRBJ1-4, with D possibly matching TRBD1 (6 bases). CDR3 length: 15 amino acids. Trimming removed 2 bases from V and 5 bases from J, with 13 bases in between. Germline V gene sequence: CDR1 SGHRS, CDR2 YFSETQ. Written as DNA, the CDR3 is TGCGCCAGCAGCTTACAGGGTGTGGGGAATGAAAAACTGTTTTTT. Its translation is CASSLQGVGNEKLFF.

This clone showed up just once. This chain connects TRBV19 to TRBJ2-1; TRBD2 matches 7 bases. J gave up 6 bases and V 0 bases, and 5 bases lay outside the gene matches. The CDR3 is 15 residues long. The V gene's germline CDR1 is LNHDA and CDR2 SQIVND (reference sequence). CDR3: CASSIDLASGNEQFF. In DNA, the CDR3 is TGTGCCAGTAGTATAGATCTCGCTAGCGGCAATGAGCAGTTCTTC.

The V gene is TRBV19, the J gene TRBJ2-7, with 12 bases matching TRBD2. Germline loops: CDR1 LNHDA, CDR2 SQIVND (reference sequence). The V and J ends lost 1 base and 3 bases, in that order; junction bases with no gene match: 4. This CDR3 is 16 amino acids long. The CDR3 here is CASSIGATSGSYEQYF. The CDR3 DNA follows: TGTGCCAGTAGTATAGGAGCGACTAGCGGGAGCTACGAGCAGTACTTC.

This clone was found once. The sample holds other DNA sequences that translate to the same CDR3. The genes are TRBV6-5 and TRBJ1-2; D is ambiguous. The CDR3 spans 11 residues. Germline V gene data show CDR1 as MNHEY and CDR2 as SVGAGI. V was trimmed by 2 bases and J by 7 bases, leaving 5 bases between them. CDR3 sequence reads: CASSYVGGYTF. Written as DNA, the CDR3 is TGTGCCAGCAGTTACGTCGGTGGCTACACCTTC.

The rearrangement uses TRBV5-8 and TRBJ1-5; TRBD1 matches at 9 bases. V was clipped by 6 bases and J by 5 bases; unmatched bases: 12. The germline V gene has CDR1 SGHTS and CDR2 YDEGEE. The CDR3 has 16 residues. The CDR3 sequence is CASNTPGTGSDQPQHF. DNA for the CDR3: TGTGCCAGCAACACTCCCGGGACAGGGAGTGATCAGCCCCAGCATTTT.

This chain connects TRBV6-5 to TRBJ2-7, with TRBD1 identical over 9 bases. The CDR3 is made up of 14 amino acids. The germline CDR1 and CDR2 sequences are MNHEY and SVGAGI. V trimming: 6 bases; J trimming: 2 bases; junction bases outside the gene matches: 5. The CDR3 sequence is CASRRQGGPYEQYF. DNA of the CDR3: TGTGCCAGCAGACGACAGGGGGGACCCTACGAGCAGTACTTC.

V and J are TRBV9 and TRBJ2-5, with TRBD2 matching 7 bases. The CDR3 loop spans 19 amino acids. With V trimmed by 0 bases and J by 4 bases, 18 bases remained unmatched. Germline values: CDR1 SGDLS, CDR2 YYNGEE. The CDR3 DNA is TGTGCCAGCAGCGTAGGGCTAGCGGCTACGTCATGGAGGTCAGAGACCCAGTACTTC. Protein: CASSVGLAATSWRSETQYF.

The V and J genes are TRBV19 and TRBJ1-5; 7 positions match TRBD1. This CDR3 region has 13 residues. The trim removed 10 bases at V and 6 bases at J, leaving 9 bases unmatched. The V gene's germline CDR1 is LNHDA and CDR2 SQIVND (reference sequence). CDR3 nucleotides: TGTGCCATCAGCGACAGGGCGGCTCAGCCCCAGCATTTT. Amino acid sequence: CAISDRAAQPQHF. Full variable domain (missing parts from reference TRBV19 and TRBJ1-5): DGGITQSPKYLFRKEGQNVTLSCEQNLNHDAMYWYRQDPGQGLRLIYYSQIVNDFQKGDIAEGYSVSREKKESFPLTVTSAQKNPTAFYLCAISDRAAQPQHFGDGTRLSIL.

This rearrangement joins TRBV28 to TRBJ2-7, with D maybe TRBD2 (6 bases). This CDR3 spans 13 amino acids. Per germline, CDR1 MDHEN and CDR2 SYDVKM. V dropped 6 bases and J dropped 3 bases, with 12 bases sitting between them. CDR3 sequence reads: CASRRGGFYEQYF. The CDR3 DNA reads TGTGCCAGCAGAAGGGGAGGATTCTACGAGCAGTACTTC.

J is TRBJ2-7 and V is TRBV6-6; the D gene is possibly TRBD2 (5 bases). V was clipped by 6 bases and J by 12 bases, with 18 bases between them. Germline V lookup: CDR1 MNHNY, CDR2 SVGAGI (reference sequence). The CDR3 is 12 residues long. The CDR3 protein is CASRRGLARLYF. The CDR3 DNA reads TGTGCCAGCAGGCGAGGTCTAGCTCGGCTGTACTTC.

The V call is TRBV23-1, the J call TRBJ1-1, with 9 positions matching TRBD1. TRBV23-1 is classed as an ORF, of uncertain function. The trim removed 3 bases at V and 1 base at J, leaving 3 bases unmatched. CDR3 length equals 15 residues. Here the CDR3 DNA reads TGCGCCAGCAGTCAGGGGACAGGGAGGAACACTGAAGCTTTCTTT. Its translation: CASSQGTGRNTEAFF.

This rearrangement joins TRBV5-1 to TRBJ2-1; D not certain. Germline V gene data show CDR1 as SGHRS and CDR2 as YFSETQ. Trimming took 2 bases from V and 3 from J, leaving 12 bases between them. CDR3 length: 15 residues. As DNA, the CDR3 is TGCGCCAGCAGCTTCAACTCACCCGTCTACAATGAGCAGTTCTTC. This translates into CASSFNSPVYNEQFF.

V gene TRBV2 combines with J gene TRBJ2-3, with 9 positions matching TRBD1. Germline V gene sequence: CDR1 SNHLY, CDR2 FYNNEI. The CDR3 covers 13 residues. V lost 8 bases, J lost 5 bases, and 5 bases stayed unmatched. CDR3 sequence: CASRDRAGDTQYF. Here the CDR3 DNA reads TGTGCCAGCCGGGACAGGGCGGGAGATACGCAGTATTTT.

CDR3 sequence reads: CASGNTRDTQGELFF. Written as DNA, the CDR3 is TGTGCCAGCGGGAATACCCGGGACACCCAAGGGGAGCTGTTTTTT. The chain couples TRBV2 to TRBJ2-2; perhaps TRBD1 as D (6 bases). The V gene lost 8 bases and the J gene lost 8 bases, with 21 bases spanning the gap. Germline CDR1 reads SNHLY; CDR2 reads FYNNEI. This CDR3 region has 15 residues. Supplemented by reference TRBV2 and TRBJ2-2, the full variable domain reads EPEVTQTPSHQVTQMGQEVILRCVPISNHLYFYWYRQILGQKVEFLVSFYNNEISEKSEIFDDQFSVERPDGSNFTLKIRSTKLEDSAMYFCASGNTRDTQGELFFGEGSRLTVL.

The chain links TRBV7-3 to TRBJ1-3; D unresolved. V was pared by 0 bases and J by 9 bases, with 9 bases between. The CDR3 sequence is 13 residues long. Germline CDR1 reads SGHTA; CDR2 reads FQGTGA. CDR3 DNA: TGTGCCAGCAGCTTAACTCCCAGGACCACCATATATTTT. Amino acids: CASSLTPRTTIYF.

The chain has TRBV5-1 and TRBJ2-1; the match to TRBD1 covers 8 bases. The CDR3 is 14 amino acids. Germline V gives CDR1 SGHRS, CDR2 YFSETQ. Trimming removed 4 bases from V and 7 bases from J; junction bases left unmatched: 7. CDR3 region: CASSTTGAENEQFF. The CDR3 DNA reads as TGCGCCAGCAGCACGACAGGGGCGGAGAATGAGCAGTTCTTC.

This clone was counted once. V is TRBV14 and J is TRBJ1-1; D is unresolved. Germline CDR1 SGHDN, CDR2 FVKESK. The length of the CDR3 is 14 residues. Trimming shortened V by 4 bases and J by 4 bases, and 13 bases separated the two germline ends. CDR3 bases: TGTGCCAGCAGCCCTAATTCTGGTAGCACTGAAGCTTTCTTT. Amino acids: CASSPNSGSTEAFF.

This rearrangement joins TRBV29-1 to TRBJ2-1; 7 bases agree with TRBD1. CDR3 length: 14 amino acids. CDR1 SQVTM and CDR2 ANQGSEA come from the germline V gene. J was trimmed by 12 bases and V by 7 bases; bases with no gene match: 18. The CDR3 is CSATRTGSATLQFF. DNA for the CDR3: TGCAGCGCCACCCGGACAGGTTCGGCGACGTTGCAGTTCTTC.